The 30 T cell receptor beta chains in this list originate from one sample, sequenced in a study of beta chain features in type 1 diabetes. Investigators reverse transcribed all isolated RNA, so they sequenced expressed TCRB transcripts. Assay used: immunoSEQ multiplex PCR; TCRdb lists only in-frame clones, some missing. The repertoire holds around 430,000 clones, with 30% as singletons. Sequencing used naive CD4+ T cells from blood. These receptors were taken from a man aged 18 to 30 in good health.

The V gene is TRBV4-3, the J gene TRBJ2-1; D unresolved. V gave up 1 base and J gave up 3 bases, with 10 bases separating them. CDR1 and CDR2 (germline): LGHNA, YSLEER. This CDR3 is built from 15 residues. The CDR3 sequence is CASSQGQAVYNEQFF. The CDR3 nucleotides read TGCGCCAGCAGCCAAGGGCAGGCCGTCTACAATGAGCAGTTCTTC.

The V gene is TRBV29-1, the J gene TRBJ1-1; D call uncertain. There are 13 residues in the CDR3. V lost 3 bases and J lost 0, with 8 bases in between. Germline V gives CDR1 SQVTM, CDR2 ANQGSEA. In DNA, the CDR3 is TGCAGCGTTGACCGGCAGATGAACACTGAAGCTTTCTTT. This translates into CSVDRQMNTEAFF.

The V call is TRBV18, the J call TRBJ2-1, with D unclear. Germline values: CDR1 KGHSH, CDR2 LQKENI. The CDR3 sequence is 12 residues long. Between the trimmed V and J ends, which lost 7 bases and 6 bases, there was a span of 10 bases. The CDR3 loop reads CASLESSNEQFF. Written as DNA, the CDR3 is TGTGCCAGCTTGGAAAGTAGCAATGAGCAGTTCTTC.

In this sample, this clone turned up a few times. The chain recombines TRBV4-1 with TRBJ2-2; 8 nucleotides line up with TRBD1. J was trimmed by 4 bases and V by 3 bases; bases with no gene match: 7. The germline CDR1 and CDR2 sequences are MGHRA and YSYEKL. The CDR3 extends over 16 amino acids. This CDR3 is CASSQWTGLGTGELFF. The CDR3 DNA is TGCGCCAGCAGCCAGTGGACAGGGCTTGGCACCGGGGAGCTGTTTTTT.

The chain is built from TRBV28 and TRBJ2-7; the D call may be TRBD1 or TRBD2 (5 bases each). This CDR3 region has 14 residues. V was trimmed by 7 bases and J by 2 bases, leaving 15 bases between them. Germline V gives CDR1 MDHEN, CDR2 SYDVKM. The CDR3 region is CASNTGTPPYEQYF. The CDR3 nucleotides are TGTGCCAGCAATACCGGGACCCCGCCCTACGAGCAGTACTTC.

The chain combines TRBV10-3 with TRBJ2-3; 7 bases are a match to TRBD2. Germline V CDR1 and CDR2: ENHRY, SYGVKD. The length of the CDR3 is 12 residues. V lost 8 bases to trimming and J lost 3 bases; unmatched junction nucleotides: 2. DNA for the CDR3: TGTGCCATCGGGAGGGGAACAGATACGCAGTATTTT. Protein product: CAIGRGTDTQYF.

The chain employs TRBV12-5 and TRBJ2-1; no firm D call. This CDR3 has 11 residues. The ends were cut back, 2 bases at V and 10 bases at J, with 6 bases in the middle. Germline V gene data show CDR1 as LGHNT and CDR2 as FRNRAP. Written as DNA, the CDR3 is TGTGCTAGTGGTTTGAACCTGGAGCAGTTCTTC. Translation: CASGLNLEQFF.

This clone came up a few times. V and J are TRBV7-2 and TRBJ2-2, with 7 nucleotides matching TRBD1. Per the germline V gene, CDR1 is SGHTA and CDR2 is FQGNSA. The CDR3 is 14 amino acids. After removal of 5 bases from V and 1 base from J, the junction contained 1 base not matched to a gene. The CDR3 nucleotides read TGTGCCAGCAGCAGACAGGGGAACACCGGGGAGCTGTTTTTT. Translating it yields CASSRQGNTGELFF.

This rearrangement joins TRBV9 to TRBJ2-3; 7 nucleotides line up with TRBD2. Germline CDR1 SGDLS, CDR2 YYNGEE. The CDR3 is made up of 16 amino acids. The trim removed 3 bases at V and 2 bases at J, leaving 9 bases unmatched. CDR3 nucleotide sequence: TGTGCCAGCAGCGCCTCAACGGGACTACCCACAGATACGCAGTATTTT. Translated, it gives CASSASTGLPTDTQYF.

The chain joins TRBV30 to TRBJ1-4; D is possibly TRBD1 (6 bases). The CDR3 is 14 amino acids. Trimming stripped 0 bases from V and 7 bases from J, with 12 bases between. Germline V gene lookup returns CDR1 GTSNPN and CDR2 SVGIG (reference sequence). CDR3 nucleotides: TGTGCCTGGAGTGTAACCAGGGGCGGTGAAAAACTGTTTTTT. This gives the protein CAWSVTRGGEKLFF.

This clone was counted a few times. The rearrangement joins TRBV29-1 to TRBJ2-7; tentatively, D is TRBD2 (6 bases). Trimming took off 8 bases at V and 4 bases at J, with 24 bases between the two ends. Germline-derived CDR1 and CDR2 are SQVTM and ANQGSEA. The length of the CDR3 is 15 residues. The CDR3 sequence: CSSTTVGGRYYEQYF. CDR3 DNA: TGCAGCTCGACTACCGTCGGGGGTCGGTATTACGAGCAGTACTTC.

With regard to this clone: Other DNA variants within this sample encode the same CDR3. The chain recombines TRBV20-1 with TRBJ1-2; 8 bases align to TRBD1. CDR1 is DFQATT and CDR2 is SNEGSKA in the germline V gene (reference sequence). There are 11 residues in the CDR3. The V gene end was trimmed by 6 bases and the J gene end by 5 bases; junction bases not matched to a gene: 2. CDR3: CSARTGYGYTF. The CDR3 DNA follows: TGCAGTGCGAGGACAGGGTATGGCTACACCTTC.

The rearrangement joins TRBV5-1 to TRBJ2-6, with D perhaps matching TRBD2 (5 bases). Germline V gene sequence: CDR1 SGHRS, CDR2 YFSETQ. The CDR3 runs 15 residues. Between the trimmed V and J ends, which lost 2 bases and 0 bases, there was a span of 6 bases. The CDR3 DNA sequence: TGCGCCAGCAGCTTCGGGAACTCTGGGGCCAACGTCCTGACTTTC. Protein sequence: CASSFGNSGANVLTF.

This rearrangement joins TRBV25-1 to TRBJ2-7, with 9 bases lining up with TRBD1. The germline V gene has CDR1 MGHDK and CDR2 SYGVNS. V gave up 2 bases and J gave up 4 bases; unmatched junction bases: 6. The CDR3 loop spans 15 amino acids. The CDR3 loop is CASSEPGTGFYEQYF. In nucleotides, the CDR3 is TGTGCCAGCAGTGAACCCGGGACAGGGTTTTACGAGCAGTACTTC.

V gene TRBV19 combines with J gene TRBJ1-2, with D unclear. Trimming stripped 8 bases from V and 1 base from J, with 11 bases between. This CDR3 region has 13 residues. Germline CDR1 is LNHDA and CDR2 is SQIVND (reference sequence). The CDR3 spells CASALRDNYGYTF. The CDR3 DNA sequence: TGTGCCAGTGCATTGAGGGATAACTATGGCTACACCTTC.

The sample holds one count of this clone. This sample also contains other DNA sequences that code for the same CDR3. The chain uses TRBV7-9 and TRBJ2-3, with D unclear. Germline V gives CDR1 SEHNR, CDR2 FQNEAQ (reference sequence). This CDR3 has 14 amino acids. V lost 2 bases and J lost 1, with 7 bases in between. This CDR3 reads CASSLSGGTDTQYF. CDR3 in DNA: TGTGCCAGCAGCTTATCTGGCGGCACAGATACGCAGTATTTT.

This clone was detected a few times. The rearrangement uses TRBV29-1 and TRBJ1-2; D not resolved. The CDR3 has 12 amino acids. Germline CDR1 SQVTM, CDR2 ANQGSEA. Trimming took 4 bases from V and 5 from J, leaving 11 bases between them. The CDR3 DNA follows: TGCAGCGTTGCGGGTCTGACATATGGCTACACCTTC. This codes for CSVAGLTYGYTF.

The chain uses TRBV5-4 and TRBJ2-4; D call uncertain. The V end was cut by 1 base, the J end by 4 bases, with 0 bases between. The CDR3 is 11 residues long. Germline loops: CDR1 SGHNT, CDR2 YYREEE (reference sequence). This CDR3 is CASSLKNIQYF. The CDR3 DNA reads as TGTGCCAGCAGCTTGAAAAACATTCAGTACTTC.

The V and J genes are TRBV6-1 and TRBJ2-7; 8 nucleotides line up with TRBD2. The CDR3 extends over 13 amino acids. Unmatched junction bases numbered 9, after V lost 8 bases and J lost 6 bases. The germline V gene encodes CDR1 MNHNS and CDR2 SASEGT. In nucleotides, the CDR3 is TGTGCCAGCCTTCAGCGGGAGTTATTCGAGCAGTACTTC. Encoded protein: CASLQRELFEQYF.

This clone came up a few times. The rearrangement joins TRBV5-6 to TRBJ2-1; 10 nucleotides line up with TRBD2. The V segment lost 4 bases and the J segment 3 bases; nucleotides outside the gene matches: 1. The V gene's germline CDR1 is SGHDT and CDR2 YYEEEE. The CDR3 is 14 residues long. CDR3 region: CASSRLAGYNEQFF. CDR3 nucleotide sequence: TGTGCCAGCAGCCGACTAGCGGGCTACAATGAGCAGTTCTTC. Using reference TRBV5-6 and TRBJ2-1 for the parts outside the CDR3, the full variable domain is DAGVTQSPTHLIKTRGQQVTLRCSPKSGHDTVSWYQQALGQGPQFIFQYYEEEERQRGNFPDRFSGHQFPNYSSELNVNALLLGDSALYLCASSRLAGYNEQFFGPGTRLTVL.

Details on this clone: Other DNA variants within this sample encode the same CDR3. The chain is built from TRBV7-6 and TRBJ2-3; D is unresolved. The CDR3 length is 15 residues. Germline CDR1 and CDR2: SGHVS and FNYEAQ. Trimming pared 1 base from V and 0 bases from J, leaving 8 bases between. The CDR3 reads CASSLVGLSTDTQYF. CDR3 in DNA: TGTGCCAGCAGCTTAGTGGGCCTTAGCACAGATACGCAGTATTTT.

The rearrangement links TRBV4-1 to TRBJ1-1; D may be TRBD1 (5 bases). V was clipped by 6 bases and J by 1 base, with 18 bases between them. This CDR3 is 16 amino acids long. The germline gives CDR1 MGHRA, CDR2 YSYEKL. The CDR3 sequence: CASRRGTERGNTEAFF. The DNA of the CDR3 is TGCGCCAGCAGACGCGGGACGGAGCGCGGGAACACTGAAGCTTTCTTT.

This chain links TRBV7-9 with TRBJ2-7; 13 nucleotides match TRBD2. Germline CDR1 is SEHNR and CDR2 is FQNEAQ (reference sequence). The length of the CDR3 is 15 residues. The V gene end was trimmed by 9 bases and the J gene end by 0 bases; junction bases not matched to a gene: 5. Here the CDR3 DNA reads TGTGCCAGTCTCGGACTAGCGGGAGCCTCCTACGAGCAGTACTTC. Amino acids: CASLGLAGASYEQYF.

The rearrangement uses TRBV30 and TRBJ2-1; 16 bases map to TRBD2. This CDR3 contains 17 residues. Germline V gives CDR1 GTSNPN, CDR2 SVGIG (reference sequence). The V segment lost 1 base and the J segment 6 bases; nucleotides outside the gene matches: 6. As DNA, the CDR3 is TGTGCCTGGAGTGCCCGGGGACTAGCGGGAGGGCCCAATGAGCAGTTCTTC. This codes for CAWSARGLAGGPNEQFF.

A few counts support this clone. V usage is TRBV30 and J usage is TRBJ1-2; D is perhaps TRBD1 (5 bases). The CDR3 is 13 residues long. The germline gives CDR1 GTSNPN, CDR2 SVGIG (reference sequence). V lost 5 bases and J 7 bases, leaving 17 bases between the germline ends. CDR3 protein: CAWARGRVSGYTF. The CDR3 bases are TGTGCCTGGGCCCGGGGGAGGGTCAGTGGCTACACCTTC. Full variable domain (missing parts from reference TRBV30 and TRBJ1-2): SQTIHQWPATLVQPVGSPLSLECTVEGTSNPNLYWYRQAAGRGLQLLFYSVGIGQISSEVPQNLSASRPQDRQFILSSKKLLLSDSGFYLCAWARGRVSGYTFGSGTRLTVV.

This clone has only one observation. The chain couples TRBV7-9 to TRBJ2-1, with D uncertain. CDR1 is SEHNR, CDR2 FQNEAQ, per germline (reference sequence). The CDR3 is 16 residues long. V was pared by 0 bases and J by 2 bases, with 11 bases between. CDR3 in amino acids: CASSLAPATTYNEQFF. CDR3 coding DNA: TGTGCCAGCAGCTTAGCGCCGGCTACCACCTACAATGAGCAGTTCTTC.

This chain links TRBV30 with TRBJ1-1, with TRBD1 matching over 11 bases. CDR1 is GTSNPN, CDR2 SVGIG, per germline (reference sequence). The CDR3 totals 12 residues. Trimming cost V 7 bases and J 7 bases; bases outside gene matches: 5. This chain's CDR3 is CALDRGLVEAFF. CDR3 bases: TGTGCCTTGGACAGGGGGCTGGTTGAAGCTTTCTTT.

CDR3 in DNA: TGCAGCGTTCGCGGGACAGGGGGTTCCTACAATGAGCAGTTCTTC. This codes for CSVRGTGGSYNEQFF. V is TRBV29-1 and J is TRBJ2-1; 11 nucleotides match TRBD1. After removal of 5 bases from V and 1 base from J, the junction contained 4 bases not matched to a gene. Germline V gives CDR1 SQVTM, CDR2 ANQGSEA. The CDR3 covers 15 residues.

The chain links TRBV30 to TRBJ2-1; 8 nucleotides match TRBD1. The CDR3 contains 13 residues. Germline V lookup: CDR1 GTSNPN, CDR2 SVGIG (reference sequence). After removal of 3 bases from V and 5 bases from J, the junction contained 3 bases not matched to a gene. The CDR3 DNA follows: TGTGCCTGGAGGTGGACAGGGAACAATGAGCAGTTCTTC. It yields the protein CAWRWTGNNEQFF.

The chain links TRBV18 to TRBJ2-7, with a possible D match to TRBD2 (6 bases). Germline V gene data show CDR1 as KGHSH and CDR2 as LQKENI. The CDR3 extends over 20 amino acids. Trimming removed 1 base at V and 1 base at J, with 26 bases between. CDR3 protein: CASSPRSSLPGTGDSYEQYF. The CDR3 DNA is TGTGCCAGCTCACCACGTTCGTCCCTCCCCGGGACTGGTGATTCCTACGAGCAGTACTTC.